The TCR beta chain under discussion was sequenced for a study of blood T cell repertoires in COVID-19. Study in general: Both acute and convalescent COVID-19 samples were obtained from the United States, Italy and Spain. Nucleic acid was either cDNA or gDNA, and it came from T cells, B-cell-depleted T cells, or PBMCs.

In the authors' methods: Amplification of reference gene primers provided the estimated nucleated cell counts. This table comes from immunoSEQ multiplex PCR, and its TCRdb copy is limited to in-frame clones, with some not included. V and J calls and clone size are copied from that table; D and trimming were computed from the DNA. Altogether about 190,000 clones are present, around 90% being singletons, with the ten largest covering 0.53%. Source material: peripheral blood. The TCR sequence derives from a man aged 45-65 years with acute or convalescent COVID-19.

The CDR3 nucleotides are TGCAGCGTTGAAACCGTTAGCGGGAGGGCCGTCGATGAGCAGTTCTTC. As protein: CSVETVSGRAVDEQFF. The chain is built from TRBV29-1 and TRBJ2-1, with TRBD2 identical over 11 bases. CDR1 is SQVTM, CDR2 ANQGSEA, per germline. There are 16 residues in the CDR3. V shed 2 bases, J shed 8 bases, and the junction held 11 bases outside the gene matches.